Shown below are 23 T cell receptor beta chains from a single sample sequenced in a study of T cells in localized non-small cell lung cancer. Clones were sequenced by immunoSEQ multiplex PCR, and TCRdb holds only the in-frame ones, with some missing. The sample contains tens of thousands of clones, about nine tenths of which appear only once. This sample comprised peripheral blood, obtained before any cancer treatment. These TCRs come from a man aged 40 to 70 with stage I squamous cell lung carcinoma.

The rearrangement links TRBV18 to TRBJ1-2, with D perhaps matching TRBD1 (5 bases). The length of the CDR3 is 15 residues. From germline, CDR1 is KGHSH and CDR2 LQKENI. V was clipped by 1 base and J by 3 bases, with 12 bases between them. The CDR3 DNA is TGTGCCAGCTCACCACTCCAGGGACGGTACTATGGCTACACCTTC. Its translation: CASSPLQGRYYGYTF.

This clone was observed a handful of times. The CDR3 bases are TGCGCCAGCAGCGAGACTAGCGGGAATCTACGAGAGCAGTACTTC. Encoded protein: CASSETSGNLREQYF. The rearrangement uses TRBV5-1 and TRBJ2-7; 11 bases match TRBD2. The CDR3 loop spans 15 amino acids. Germline lookup yields CDR1 SGHRS and CDR2 YFSETQ. Trimming took 4 bases from V and 7 from J; bases not matched to a gene: 10. The variable domain in full, with the rest retrieved from reference TRBV5-1 and TRBJ2-7, is KAGVTQTPRYLIKTRGQQVTLSCSPISGHRSVSWYQQTPGQGLQFLFEYFSETQRNKGNFPGRFSGRQFSNSRSEMNVSTLELGDSALYLCASSETSGNLREQYFGPGTRLTVT.

In its sample, this clone was seen once. The chain combines TRBV28 with TRBJ2-6; 9 bases are a match to TRBD1. The J segment lost 0 bases and the V segment lost 8 bases, leaving 14 bases of the junction unmatched. The V gene's germline CDR1 is MDHEN and CDR2 SYDVKM. This CDR3 is 19 amino acids long. The DNA for the CDR3 is TGTGCCAGCGGGGTAATTTACAGGGGGCGGTTCTCTGGGGCCAACGTCCTGACTTTC. Encoded protein: CASGVIYRGRFSGANVLTF.

The chain joins TRBV6-5 to TRBJ1-2; D may be TRBD1 (6 bases). The germline V gene has CDR1 MNHEY and CDR2 SVGAGI. Trimming removed 5 bases from V and 5 bases from J, with 18 bases in between. This CDR3 has 15 amino acids. The CDR3 DNA is TGTGCCAGCAGTCACAACAGGGAACGCGTGTATGGCTACACCTTC. Residues: CASSHNRERVYGYTF.

This rearrangement joins TRBV27 to TRBJ1-6; D gene uncertain. Trimming shortened V by 7 bases and J by 3 bases, and 13 bases separated the two germline ends. The CDR3 totals 15 residues. Germline loops: CDR1 MNHEY, CDR2 SMNVEV (reference sequence). The CDR3 nucleotides read TGTGCCAGCACCACTAGGTCTTTCTATAATTCACCCCTCCACTTT. Residues: CASTTRSFYNSPLHF.

This sequence joins TRBV4-2 and TRBJ1-5; 7 bases agree with TRBD1. From germline, CDR1 is LGHNA and CDR2 YNFKEQ. The J segment lost 6 bases and the V segment lost 2 bases, leaving 10 bases of the junction unmatched. The CDR3 runs to 16 residues. The CDR3 DNA follows: TGTGCCAGCAGCCAAAATACCGGGACAGATCTTCAGCCCCAGCATTTT. This translates into CASSQNTGTDLQPQHF.

This clone was seen a few times. CDR3 sequence: CASSFFPGVNTEAFF. DNA for the CDR3: TGTGCCAGCAGCTTTTTCCCAGGGGTGAACACTGAAGCTTTCTTT. The gene calls are TRBV5-6 and TRBJ1-1; D perhaps matches TRBD1 (6 bases). This CDR3 spans 15 amino acids. V lost 2 bases and J lost 0, with 11 bases in between. CDR1 is SGHDT, CDR2 YYEEEE, per germline.

The J gene is TRBJ2-7, the V gene TRBV28; no reliable D call. Germline V gives CDR1 MDHEN, CDR2 SYDVKM. CDR3 length: 15 residues. V dropped 6 bases and J dropped 3 bases, with 18 bases sitting between them. The CDR3 sequence is CASRDQKTKLYEQYF. As DNA, the CDR3 is TGTGCCAGCAGGGACCAGAAGACGAAGCTCTACGAGCAGTACTTC. The variable domain in full, with the rest retrieved from reference TRBV28 and TRBJ2-7, is DVKVTQSSRYLVKRTGEKVFLECVQDMDHENMFWYRQDPGLGLRLIYFSYDVKMKEKGDIPEGYSVSREKKERFSLILESASTNQTSMYLCASRDQKTKLYEQYFGPGTRLTVT.

The chain employs TRBV6-1 and TRBJ1-3; D call uncertain. CDR1 MNHNS and CDR2 SASEGT come from the germline V gene. This CDR3 has 15 amino acids. Trimming stripped 3 bases from V and 0 bases from J, with 9 bases between. For the CDR3, the DNA is TGTGCCAGCAGTGAGCAGTCGCCCTCTGGAAACACCATATATTTT. Translating gives CASSEQSPSGNTIYF.

This chain connects TRBV14 to TRBJ2-5, with a weak D call TRBD2 (5 bases). This CDR3 contains 14 residues. Germline CDR1 is SGHDN and CDR2 is FVKESK. Trimming removed 9 bases from V and 3 bases from J, with 17 bases in between. In nucleotides, the CDR3 is TGTGCCAGTAAGGGTGCACTGAGGGAAGAGACCCAGTACTTC. This encodes CASKGALREETQYF.

With respect to this clone: This same CDR3 is encoded by further DNA sequences in the sample. The chain links TRBV18 to TRBJ1-1; possible D gene TRBD1, 5 bases. CDR1 is KGHSH and CDR2 is LQKENI in the germline V gene. This CDR3 contains 13 residues. Trimming left V 3 bases short and J 1 base short, with 6 bases between. The CDR3: CASSPGANTEAFF. CDR3 in DNA: TGTGCCAGCTCACCTGGGGCGAACACTGAAGCTTTCTTT. Together with reference TRBV18 and TRBJ1-1, the CDR3 gives the full variable domain: NAGVMQNPRHLVRRRGQEARLRCSPMKGHSHVYWYRQLPEEGLKFMVYLQKENIIDESGMPKERFSAEFPKEGPSILRIQQVVRGDSAAYFCASSPGANTEAFFGQGTRLTVV.

The V gene is TRBV7-6, the J gene TRBJ1-1, with 11 bases that match TRBD1. CDR1 and CDR2 (germline): SGHVS, FNYEAQ. Trimming cost V 1 base and J 5 bases; bases outside gene matches: 9. This CDR3 contains 17 residues. CDR3 amino acids: CASSLGGTGGRGTEAFF. DNA of the CDR3: TGTGCCAGCAGCTTAGGCGGGACAGGGGGTAGAGGGACTGAAGCTTTCTTT.

The chain couples TRBV15 to TRBJ2-3; 7 positions match TRBD2. Germline V gene sequence: CDR1 LNHNV, CDR2 YYDKDF (reference sequence). This CDR3 comprises 16 residues. The V gene end was trimmed by 0 bases and the J gene end by 3 bases; junction bases not matched to a gene: 6. CDR3 loop: CATSRDLGGGTDTQYF. The DNA for the CDR3 is TGTGCCACCAGCAGAGATTTGGGCGGGGGAACAGATACGCAGTATTTT.

This clone was recorded once. The chain links TRBV28 to TRBJ1-5; weak D call: TRBD1 (5 bases). With 6 bases removed from V and 2 bases from J, the gap between germline ends came to 14 bases. This CDR3 region has 15 residues. In germline, CDR1 is MDHEN, CDR2 SYDVKM. CDR3 nucleotide sequence: TGTGCCAGCAGGAGCCCCGGACAAGGCAATCAGCCCCAGCATTTT. This sequence encodes CASRSPGQGNQPQHF.

This chain uses TRBV18 with TRBJ1-1; D might be TRBD1 (6 bases). The CDR3 consists of 16 residues. V gave up 4 bases and J gave up 2 bases, with 17 bases separating them. Germline assignment: CDR1 KGHSH and CDR2 LQKENI. The CDR3 nucleotides are TGTGCCAGCTCACGGGCGATAAGGGGGGGAAACACTGAAGCTTTCTTT. Its protein product is CASSRAIRGGNTEAFF.

This rearrangement joins TRBV4-2 to TRBJ2-7; TRBD1 aligns across 7 bases. J gave up 3 bases and V 0 bases, and 5 bases lay outside the gene matches. CDR1 is LGHNA and CDR2 is YNFKEQ in the germline V gene. CDR3 length equals 15 residues. As DNA, the CDR3 is TGTGCCAGCAGCCAAGATCGGACAGGAGGCTACGAGCAGTACTTC. Protein sequence: CASSQDRTGGYEQYF.

The chain employs TRBV5-1 and TRBJ1-6; D is unresolved. Trimming stripped 0 bases from V and 8 bases from J, with 9 bases between. CDR1 is SGHRS, CDR2 YFSETQ, per germline. The length of the CDR3 is 14 residues. CDR3 coding DNA: TGCGCCAGCAGCTTGGGAACAGATTATTCACCCCTCCACTTT. This encodes CASSLGTDYSPLHF.

This chain connects TRBV23-1 to TRBJ1-5; 7 positions match TRBD1. TRBV23-1 has ORF status, its function being uncertain. This CDR3 comprises 16 residues. V dropped 2 bases and J dropped 5; count of bases not matched to a gene: 9. The CDR3: CASSQAHGTAHQPQHF. DNA of the CDR3: TGCGCCAGCAGTCAAGCCCACGGGACAGCTCATCAGCCCCAGCATTTT.

This chain uses TRBV5-6 with TRBJ1-2; D unresolved. This CDR3 is built from 14 residues. Deletions cut 0 bases from V and 8 bases from J, with 14 bases between. CDR1 is SGHDT, CDR2 YYEEEE, per germline. In DNA, the CDR3 is TGTGCCAGCAGCTTGGTTGCCCCCGAGAGAGGCTACACCTTC. Amino acid sequence: CASSLVAPERGYTF.

This rearrangement joins TRBV6-5 to TRBJ1-1, with TRBD1 matching over 8 bases. From germline, CDR1 is MNHEY and CDR2 SVGAGI. This CDR3 comprises 15 residues. V shed 5 bases, J shed 4 bases, and the junction held 9 bases outside the gene matches. CDR3 residues: CASSKTGVRGTEAFF. Written as DNA, the CDR3 is TGTGCCAGCAGTAAGACAGGGGTTCGCGGCACTGAAGCTTTCTTT.

This chain connects TRBV6-5 to TRBJ2-1; D not resolved. Looked up from germline, CDR1 is MNHEY and CDR2 is SVGAGI. V was shortened by 5 bases and J by 13 bases, with 12 bases between the two germline ends. The CDR3 is 11 amino acids. CDR3 sequence reads: CASSASDSQFF. The DNA of the CDR3 is TGTGCCAGCAGTGCCTCAGATAGCCAGTTCTTC.

CDR3 sequence: CASSSLAGDGSSYNSPLHF. CDR3 in DNA: TGTGCCAGCAGCTCCCTCGCGGGGGACGGAAGCTCCTATAATTCACCCCTCCACTTT. V is TRBV5-6 and J is TRBJ1-6; D is perhaps TRBD1 (5 bases). The CDR3 runs to 19 residues. Germline CDR1 reads SGHDT; CDR2 reads YYEEEE. V was trimmed by 3 bases and J by 0 bases, leaving 19 bases between them.

The CDR3 protein is CASSERRVSGNTIYF. The DNA for the CDR3 is TGTGCCAGCAGTGAAAGACGGGTCTCTGGAAACACCATATATTTT. The chain uses TRBV6-1 and TRBJ1-3, with D uncertain. This CDR3 is 15 amino acids long. Trimming cost V 2 bases and J 0 bases, with 8 bases left between them. Germline V CDR1 and CDR2: MNHNS, SASEGT.